This T cell receptor (beta chain) is drawn from a study of cytomegalovirus exposure and HLA in healthy donors (dated by TCRdb to 2016 to 2017). In terms of the full investigation: In an earlier analysis of several hundred of the donors, about 260 Gb of sequence data and 117 million unique TCR beta sequences from about 179 million T cells were reported. Every discovery cohort repertoire had been produced on one sequencing platform. Among the roughly 430 genotyped donors, approximately 81% belonged to the genetic ancestry cluster associated with self-reported Caucasian donors. Four or five DR-DQ haplotypes were handled as single units for association and clustering because linkage in the cohort was strong. Donor age, sex, ethnicity and CMV serostatus were compiled alongside the repertoire data. In addition to the first cohort of approximately 670 subjects, a separate validation cohort of over 90 different subjects was used. In the later analysis, no new phenotypic data were used to find candidate immune exposures; instead, reliance was placed on TCR beta sequences and their occurrence across donors. Across some 400 genotyped donors of the cohort, an average of about 220,000 unique TCR beta nucleotide sequences per donor were sequenced, and 15% to 20% of those sequences were non-productive. To predict cytomegalovirus infection status, the study combined high-throughput TCR immunosequencing, statistical association of individual TCRs with disease status, and machine learning. Using immunosequencing, the study profiled T cell repertoires from 666 subjects and related those repertoires to cytomegalovirus serostatus. In a later genetic analysis, genome-wide SNP genotypes for about three fifths of the roughly 670 donors were used, and that subset was treated as a discovery cohort. Approximately 310 gigabases of sequencing data and 70 million to 100 million unique TCR sequences made up an early release that covered under 750 HLA-typed donors. In an earlier analysis of a few hundred of the donors, high-throughput TCR beta sequencing was used to judge whether each TCR beta V gene segment behaved as functional or pseudogenic. The study aimed to test whether cataloging public T cell receptors could reveal signatures of past pathogen exposure. A later analysis re-analyzed previously published TCR beta repertoires from 650 to 800 donors and added high-resolution HLA genotyping to study TCR occurrence patterns. The number of typed donors differed by locus: about 629-630 for A, B, C, DRB1 and DQB1; 522 for DQA1; approximately 600 for DPA1; and some 450 for DPB1. Class I and class II HLA loci were covered by the typing at four-digit resolution.

This clone was detected a few times. The target of this receptor is not known. Per-base qualities were not stored, and no clone one base away is much larger. Library creation used the immunoSEQ multiplex PCR assay. For the multiplex PCR, a mixture combining 60 forward primers for TCR Vbeta segments and 13 reverse primers for TCR Jbeta segments was used. A multiplex PCR assay on genomic DNA amplified the CDR3 region of rearranged TCR beta genes. On the Illumina HiSeq System, the amplified TCR beta libraries were sequenced as 87-base-pair reads. The study's processing was this. In a later analysis, some 80 million unique TCR beta chains were counted across the approximately 640 repertoires, and approximately 11 million of these chains were shared by at least two donors. A nearest-neighbor algorithm error-corrected the raw reads and collapsed the reads into unique sequences, merging closely related sequences to remove PCR and sequencing errors. V, D and J gene segments were assigned by aligning CDR3 sequences to IMGT reference sequences. For a sequence to be retained, at least a six-nucleotide match to both a V gene segment and a J gene segment was required. A rearrangement counted as productive if the CDR3 had no stop codons and remained in frame with V and J, and every other rearrangement counted as non-productive. Following IMGT convention, CDR3 was defined as the stretch from the second conserved V-encoded cysteine to the conserved J-encoded phenylalanine. In an earlier analysis of more than 550 of the donors, sequences lacking an unambiguous match to a single V gene segment were excluded. In an earlier analysis of approximately 590 of the donors, a V segment was called functional when productive rearrangements were above 56.7%, and segregating when the standard deviation between donors exceeded 5%. To diagnose cytomegalovirus status from the catalog of TCR beta chain sequences, a statistical classification framework was built. In a later analysis, TCR nucleotide sequences were compared against IMGT/GENE-DB human TR gene sequences so that V and J genes could be assigned. A later analysis assigned CDR3 sequences and most-parsimonious VDJ recombination scenarios with the TCRdist pipeline. In a later analysis, each TCR beta chain was defined by its CDR3 amino acid sequence together with its V-gene family, and reads lacking a unique V-gene family were excluded. As a way to deal with suspected cross-contamination and a sequencing artifact, a later analysis dropped roughly 620 nucleotide sequences that were highly shared and had low generation probability. In a later analysis, a clonal expansion index was calculated for each public chain from normalized within-repertoire ranks of inferred template counts. In a later analysis, generation probabilities were computed using a VDJ recombination model fitted to out-of-frame rearrangements, and the results were checked against IGoR. In a later analysis, TCR-TCR, TCR-HLA and TCR-CMV co-occurrence was scored with hypergeometric tests, and a repertoire-size bias correction was applied to TCR pairs. A later analysis estimated false discovery rates by permuting HLA or CMV assignments 20 times. In a later analysis, co-occurring TCRs were grouped using DBSCAN, with TCRdist sequence similarity added in when clustering inside HLA-allele-positive subsets. Repertoires with fewer than 30,000 or more than 120,000 public chains were left out of co-occurrence clustering, as were about five repertoires with anomalous nucleotide sharing. This is the immuneACCESS table as TCRdb keeps it, with only in-frame sequences that have V and J called. A part of the clones is gone; compared with another copy, unresolved V genes explain less than half, and the rest is unexplained. V and J calls and clone size come straight from that table; D and trimming were deduced from the DNA. The sample table lists under 200,000 clones, roughly 90% of them with a count of one. The ten largest clones represent around 0.3% of the sample.

The cohort was made up of roughly 670 healthy bone marrow donors. At the time of sampling, all cohort members were nominally healthy, though unrecorded immune exposures were likely present. The donor tested CMV seronegative and was one of the 352 seronegative cohort members. A peripheral blood sample was provided by each donor, and peripheral blood mononuclear cells were used for TCR beta sequencing. The Qiagen DNeasy Blood Extraction Kit was used to extract genomic DNA from the blood cell samples. The germline V gene encodes CDR1 LNHDA and CDR2 SQIVND (reference sequence). From its cysteine to its phenylalanine, the CDR3 spans 14 amino acids. Only the CDR3 part of the read is kept: 42 bases, read in frame from the first base. The junction carries 13 bases between V and J, which are trimmed by 3 bases and 8 bases respectively. General conclusions and limits of the study: An earlier analysis of approximately 500 of the donors showed that most TCR beta V segments appeared in productive rearrangements either about 87% or about 30% of the time, which broadly matched IMGT annotations. CMV serostatus was the only immune exposure information available for the cohort. A later analysis associated 17,000 or so TCR beta sequences with specific HLA alleles at a false discovery rate of 0.05. It was suggested by the authors that the approach could potentially be generalized to other disease states and immunological phenotypes. Some IMGT-functional V segments, including TRBV6-2 and TRBV6-3, could not be told apart with the 87-base-pair reads, so those segments were excluded. While some public TCRs were present in many individuals, most TCR sequences turned up only very rarely across donors. In this cohort, only TCR beta chains were sequenced, and detectable features were limited by the absence of alpha or paired-chain data. A further reported finding was that TCR beta sequences accurately predicted the HLA-A and HLA-B alleles for most subjects in the first cohort. In a later genetic analysis, fewer N-insertions in productive TCRs were reported among donors in an Asian-associated ancestry cluster than the roughly 700-donor mean. Cytomegalovirus status was reported to be diagnosed by the classifier with high specificity and sensitivity in both the original and validation cohorts. Linkage disequilibrium might explain the correlated functional status among segregating V segments, but an unknown experimental factor could not be excluded. According to a later analysis, TCR association rates differed among HLA loci, with DRB1 alleles showing the most associated TCRs and HLA-C alleles showing the fewest. The sequencing pipeline was judged likely to have produced a cluster of highly shared sequence variants as a technical artifact. The earlier analysis of nearly 600 of the donors excluded 15 to 20 rarely observed V segments, including chromosome 9 orphons, because counts were too low. Because some donors lacked HLA typing at each locus, the association tests relied only on the typed subset. A later genetic analysis associated a missense DCLRE1C variant with V-gene and J-gene trimming of TCR beta chains, and an independent cohort replicated the association. Strong co-occurrence of HLA alleles, especially DR and DQ, made assigning TCR associations to individual alleles difficult. The study gave a list of under 200 TCR beta chains associated with cytomegalovirus. In vitro tests confirmed that a few of the cytomegalovirus-associated TCR beta chains recognize cytomegalovirus antigens. Roughly uniform sequencing depth across donors was assumed in presence/absence analyses, although this assumption may not hold. According to a later analysis, most CMV-associated TCR beta chains appeared to be HLA-restricted, and the HLA associations seemed to be driven largely by CMV exposure. In a later analysis, HLA-associated TCR beta chains showed more clonal expansion and lower generation probabilities than non-associated chains that were equally common. Several of the top co-occurrence clusters appeared to be linked to parvovirus B19, influenza, CMV and Epstein-Barr virus, according to a later analysis.

The V gene is TRBV19 and the J gene is TRBJ1-4, with no reliable assignment of the D segment. This receptor was obtained from a woman aged 25 to 39 in good health and CMV-seronegative. Sequenced material: PBMCs. DNA sequence: TGTGCCAGTAGTATGCAGGCCCAAGGCGAAAAACTGTTTTTT. Its translation reads: CASSMQAQGEKLFF.